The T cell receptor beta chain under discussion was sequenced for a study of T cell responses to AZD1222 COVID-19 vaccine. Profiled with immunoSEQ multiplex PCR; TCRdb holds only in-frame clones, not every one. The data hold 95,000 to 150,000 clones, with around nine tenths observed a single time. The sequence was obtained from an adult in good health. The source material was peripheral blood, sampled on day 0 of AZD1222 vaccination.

CDR3 sequence reads: CASSSFPGHTGELFF. CDR3 bases: TGTGCCAGCAGCTCCTTCCCGGGACACACCGGGGAGCTGTTTTTT. The chain is built from TRBV11-3 and TRBJ2-2; D is perhaps TRBD1 or TRBD2 (5 bases each). The CDR3 consists of 15 residues. The V and J ends lost 4 bases and 3 bases respectively, with 12 bases between them. Germline lookup yields CDR1 SGHNT and CDR2 YENEEA. Using reference TRBV11-3 and TRBJ2-2 for the parts outside the CDR3, the full variable domain is EAGVVQSPRYKIIEKKQPVAFWCNPISGHNTLYWYLQNLGQGPELLIRYENEEAVDDSQLPKDRFSAERLKGVDSTLKIQPAELGDSAVYLCASSSFPGHTGELFFGEGSRLTVL.